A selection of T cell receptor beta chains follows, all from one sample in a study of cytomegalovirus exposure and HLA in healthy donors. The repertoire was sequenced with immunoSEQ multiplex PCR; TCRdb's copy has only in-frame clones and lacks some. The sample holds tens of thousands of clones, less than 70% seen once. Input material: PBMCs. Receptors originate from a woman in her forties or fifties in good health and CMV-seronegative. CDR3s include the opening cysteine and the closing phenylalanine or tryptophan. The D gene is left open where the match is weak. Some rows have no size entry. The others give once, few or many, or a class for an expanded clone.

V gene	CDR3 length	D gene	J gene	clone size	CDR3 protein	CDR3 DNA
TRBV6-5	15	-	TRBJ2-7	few	CASRTYRDTSYEQYF	TGTGCCAGCAGAACTTACCGGGACACATCCTACGAGCAGTACTTC
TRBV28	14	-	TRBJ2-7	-	CASSLKGRGYEQYF	TGTGCCAGCAGTTTAAAGGGGCGCGGATACGAGCAGTACTTC
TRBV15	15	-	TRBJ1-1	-	CATSRGPRRGTEAFF	TGTGCCACCAGCAGAGGGCCCCGAAGGGGCACTGAAGCTTTCTTT
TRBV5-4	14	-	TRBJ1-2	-	CASSGEQGTYGYTF	TGTGCCAGCAGCGGCGAACAGGGTACCTATGGCTACACCTTC
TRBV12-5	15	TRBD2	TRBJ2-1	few	CASGLGGLAYNEQFF	TGTGCTAGTGGTTTGGGGGGACTAGCCTACAATGAGCAGTTCTTC
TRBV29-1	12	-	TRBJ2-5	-	CSVVPGEETQYF	TGCAGCGTTGTTCCGGGGGAAGAGACCCAGTACTTC
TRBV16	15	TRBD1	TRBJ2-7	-	CASSQSYGTGGEQYF	TGTGCCAGCAGCCAATCTTACGGGACAGGGGGCGAGCAGTACTTC
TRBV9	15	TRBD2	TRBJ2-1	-	CASSIGLDGYGEQFF	TGTGCCAGCAGCATCGGACTAGACGGATATGGTGAGCAGTTCTTC
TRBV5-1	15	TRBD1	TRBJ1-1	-	CASSQTGGWNTEAFF	TGCGCCAGCAGCCAAACAGGGGGCTGGAACACTGAAGCTTTCTTT
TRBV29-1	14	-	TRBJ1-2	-	CSTRDIRTNYGYTF	TGCAGCACCCGGGACATAAGAACTAACTATGGCTACACCTTC
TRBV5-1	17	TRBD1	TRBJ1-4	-	CASSPDRQGPTNEKLFF	TGCGCCAGCAGCCCAGACCGACAGGGACCAACTAATGAAAAACTGTTTTTT
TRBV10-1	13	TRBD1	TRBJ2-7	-	CASAGTGLHEQYF	TGCGCCAGCGCCGGGACAGGACTCCACGAGCAGTACTTC
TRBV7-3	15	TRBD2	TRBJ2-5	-	CASSLGLAGQETQYF	TGTGCCAGCAGCTTGGGGCTAGCGGGACAGGAGACCCAGTACTTC
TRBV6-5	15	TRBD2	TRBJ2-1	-	CASSNFGTSYNEQFF	TGTGCCAGCAGTAATTTCGGGACTAGCTACAATGAGCAGTTCTTC
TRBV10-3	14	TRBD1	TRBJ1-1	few	CAISSNRGRGEAFF	TGTGCCATCAGCTCCAACAGGGGGCGGGGTGAAGCTTTCTTT
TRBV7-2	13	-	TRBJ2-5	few	CASSIRARGTQYF	TGTGCCAGCAGCATCCGGGCCCGGGGGACCCAGTACTTC
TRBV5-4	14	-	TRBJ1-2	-	CASSLARLDYGYTF	TGTGCCAGCAGCTTGGCGCGCCTGGACTATGGCTACACCTTC
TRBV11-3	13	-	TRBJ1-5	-	CASSQSYNQPQHF	TGTGCCAGCAGCCAATCCTACAATCAGCCCCAGCATTTT
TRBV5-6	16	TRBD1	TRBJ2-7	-	CASSRGFSGTGAEQYF	TGTGCCAGCAGCCGGGGATTTTCCGGGACAGGGGCCGAGCAGTACTTC
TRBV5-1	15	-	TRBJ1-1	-	CASHTTPGENTEAFF	TGCGCCAGCCACACGACCCCGGGAGAGAACACTGAAGCTTTCTTT
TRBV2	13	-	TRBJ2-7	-	CASRRPGSYEQYF	TGTGCCAGCAGGCGGCCGGGATCCTACGAGCAGTACTTC
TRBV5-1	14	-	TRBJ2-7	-	CASSLYGTRYEQYF	TGCGCCAGCAGCTTGTACGGGACTCGCTACGAGCAGTACTTC
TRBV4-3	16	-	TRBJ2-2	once	CASSQAGTPNTGELFF	TGCGCCAGCAGCCAGGCCGGGACTCCTAACACCGGGGAGCTGTTTTTT